This T cell receptor beta chain was recorded in a study of blood T cell repertoires in COVID-19. About the study: Acute-phase and convalescent COVID-19 samples originated in the United States, Italy and Spain. PBMCs, B-cell-depleted T cells, or T cells provided the cDNA or gDNA that made up the material.

The CDR3 is 11 amino acids. Trimming at V came to 6 bases and at J to 6 bases, leaving 0 bases not matched to a gene. Germline V CDR1 and CDR2: LNHDA, SQIVND (reference sequence). In the original analysis: Nucleated cell counts were estimated from reference gene primer amplification. Repertoires were generated with immunoSEQ multiplex PCR, while TCRdb's copy carries only in-frame clones and drops some. That table supplies the V and J calls and clone size; D and trimming were determined from the DNA. The table has about 60,000 clones, roughly 87% seen once. This clonotype was obtained from a human donor with acute or convalescent COVID-19. The donor label of this sample is uncertain. The sample comprised peripheral blood. The chain recombines TRBV19 with TRBJ2-7; 9 nucleotides align to TRBD1. DNA of the CDR3: TGTGCCAGTAGGACAGGGGGCGAGCAGTACTTC. This encodes CASRTGGEQYF.